The text below deals with one T cell receptor beta chain. Its antigen remains unidentified. Selected pancreatic ductal adenocarcinoma patients had undergone surgery without neoadjuvant therapy. This sample was taken from a study of T cells in pancreatic ductal adenocarcinoma. Germline loops: CDR1 LGHNA, CDR2 YNFKEQ. The CDR3 spans 18 residues. V shed 0 bases and J shed 0 bases, with 18 bases lying between them. TCRdb keeps only in-frame clones here, not all; method: immunoSEQ multiplex PCR. The repertoire includes around 100,000 clones, 90% to 95% of them detected once, and roughly 3% sits in the top ten. Study results and caveats: Blood clonality (around 0.066) did not differ significantly from tumor (about 0.12).

V usage is TRBV4-2 and J usage is TRBJ2-7; TRBD2 is a possible D gene (6 bases). The specimen sequenced was PBMCs. The clonotype originates from a human donor with pancreatic ductal adenocarcinoma. CDR3 protein: CASSQDRSKERASYEQYF. DNA of the CDR3: TGTGCCAGCAGCCAAGATAGGAGCAAGGAGCGGGCCTCCTACGAGCAGTACTTC.